This T cell receptor beta chain was documented in a study of cytomegalovirus exposure and HLA in healthy donors. Whole-study findings and limits: Presence/absence results assume similar sequencing depth per donor, which may not hold. An analysis done earlier found most TCR beta V segments productive about 87% or about 30% of the time.

Of note for this clone: As yet, its antigen is unknown.

At collection, donors were nominally healthy, but unrecorded immune exposures were probable. The PCR contained 60 Vbeta and 13 Jbeta primers. TCRdb's copy holds only in-frame clones and misses some; the assay was immunoSEQ multiplex PCR. The table lists 99,000 or so clones, over 65% of them singletons. CDR1 GTSNPN and CDR2 SVGIG come from the germline V gene (reference sequence). The CDR3 runs to 12 residues. V was trimmed by 2 bases and J by 2 bases, leaving 7 bases between them. Sequencing was carried out using PBMCs. The gene calls are TRBV30 and TRBJ2-7; D gene ambiguous. The TCR originated in a man between 35 and 55 years old in good health and CMV-seropositive. The chain's CDR3 is CAWSSSTYEQYF. The CDR3 DNA follows: TGTGCCTGGAGTTCGAGTACCTACGAGCAGTACTTC.